This TCR beta chain was recorded in a study of blood T cells in healthy people across ages. Study observations and caveats: Any conclusive comparison of naive versus antigen-experienced cells was prevented by using unsorted PBMCs.

A note on this clonotype: Its antigen is currently unknown.

V was shortened by 8 bases and J by 0 bases, with 23 bases between the two germline ends. Germline V gives CDR1 SNHLY, CDR2 FYNNEI. The CDR3 has 18 residues. Donors each provided about 10 milliliters of peripheral blood. A second about 7 to 11 cycle PCR used barcoded and J-beta primers. TCRdb ran MiXCR on the 5' RACE reads and lists one entry per CDR3 protein. The sample consists of around 870,000 distinct CDR3 sequences, under 30% of them appearing once. The specimen was blood. The J gene is TRBJ2-4, the V gene TRBV2; D perhaps matches TRBD2 (5 bases). This clonotype originated in a woman over 75 in good health. CDR3 bases: TGTGCCAGCGGTTTCAGGAGGCTCAATGACTTAGCCAAAAACATTCAGTACTTC. It specifies CASGFRRLNDLAKNIQYF.